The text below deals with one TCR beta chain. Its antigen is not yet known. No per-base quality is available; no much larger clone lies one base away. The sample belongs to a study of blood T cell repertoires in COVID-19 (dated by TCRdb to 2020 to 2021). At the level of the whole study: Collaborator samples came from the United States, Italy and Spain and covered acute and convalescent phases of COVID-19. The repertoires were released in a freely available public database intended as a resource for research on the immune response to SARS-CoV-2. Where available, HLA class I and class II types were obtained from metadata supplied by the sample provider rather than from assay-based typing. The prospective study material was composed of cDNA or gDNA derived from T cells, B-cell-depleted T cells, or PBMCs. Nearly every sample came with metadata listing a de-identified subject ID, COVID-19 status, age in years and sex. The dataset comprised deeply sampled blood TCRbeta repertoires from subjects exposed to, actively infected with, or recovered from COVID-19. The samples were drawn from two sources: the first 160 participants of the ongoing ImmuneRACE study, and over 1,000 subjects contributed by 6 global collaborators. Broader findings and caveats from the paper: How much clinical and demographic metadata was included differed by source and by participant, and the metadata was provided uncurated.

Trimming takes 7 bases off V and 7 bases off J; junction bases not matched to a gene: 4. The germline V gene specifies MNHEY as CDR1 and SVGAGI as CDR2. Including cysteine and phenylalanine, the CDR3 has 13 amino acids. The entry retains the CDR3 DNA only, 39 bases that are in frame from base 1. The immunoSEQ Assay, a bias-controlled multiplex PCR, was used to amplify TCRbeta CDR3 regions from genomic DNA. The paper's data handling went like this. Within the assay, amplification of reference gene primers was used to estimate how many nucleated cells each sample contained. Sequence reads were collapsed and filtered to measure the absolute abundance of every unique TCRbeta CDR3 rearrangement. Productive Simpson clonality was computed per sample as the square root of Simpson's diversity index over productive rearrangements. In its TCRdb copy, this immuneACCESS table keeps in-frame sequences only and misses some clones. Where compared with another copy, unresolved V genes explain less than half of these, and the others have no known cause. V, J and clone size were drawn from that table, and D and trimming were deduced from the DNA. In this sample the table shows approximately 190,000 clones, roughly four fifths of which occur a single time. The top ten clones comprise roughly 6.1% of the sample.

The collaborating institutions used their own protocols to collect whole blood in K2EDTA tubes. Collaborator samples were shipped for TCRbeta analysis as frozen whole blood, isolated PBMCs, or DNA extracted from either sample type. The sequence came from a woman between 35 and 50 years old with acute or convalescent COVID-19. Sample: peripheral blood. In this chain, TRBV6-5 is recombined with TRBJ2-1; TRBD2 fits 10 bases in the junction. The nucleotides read TGTGCCAGCATTCAGCGGGAGGGAAATGAGCAGTTCTTC. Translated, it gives CASIQREGNEQFF.